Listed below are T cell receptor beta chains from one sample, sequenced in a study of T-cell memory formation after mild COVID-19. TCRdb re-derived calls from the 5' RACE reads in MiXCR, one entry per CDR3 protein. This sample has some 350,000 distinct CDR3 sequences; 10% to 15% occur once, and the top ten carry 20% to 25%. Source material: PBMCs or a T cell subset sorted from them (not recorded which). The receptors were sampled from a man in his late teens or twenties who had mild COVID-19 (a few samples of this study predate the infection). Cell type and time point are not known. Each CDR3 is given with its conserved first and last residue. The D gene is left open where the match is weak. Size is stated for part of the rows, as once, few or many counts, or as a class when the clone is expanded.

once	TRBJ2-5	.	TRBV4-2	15	TGTGCTAGCAGCCAAGACGGGGGGCTCCAAGAGACCCAGTACTTC	CASSQDGGLQETQYF
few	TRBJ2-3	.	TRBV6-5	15	TGTGCCAGCAGTTACGGGGGGGGCTTCGCAGATACGCAGTATTTT	CASSYGGGFADTQYF
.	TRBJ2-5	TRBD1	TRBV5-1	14	TGCGCCAGCAGCTCCGAGACAGGGGAAGAGACCCAGTACTTC	CASSSETGEETQYF
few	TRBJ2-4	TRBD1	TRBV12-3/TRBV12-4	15	TGTGCCAGCAGCGGGACAGGGGTATTAAAAAACATTCAGTACTTC	CASSGTGVLKNIQYF
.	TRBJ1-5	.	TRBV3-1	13	TGTGCCAGCAGCCAGATGAGAAATCAGCCCCAGCATTTT	CASSQMRNQPQHF
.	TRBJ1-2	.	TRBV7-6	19	TGTGCCAGCAGCCCTAACCTCGGACAGAATCCCTTGAGGCACTATGGCTACACCTTC	CASSPNLGQNPLRHYGYTF
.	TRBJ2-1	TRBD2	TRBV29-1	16	TGCAGCGTTGAAGATCGAAAAGCGGGGAGAAAGAATGAGCAGTTCTTC	CSVEDRKAGRKNEQFF
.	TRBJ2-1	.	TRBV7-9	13	TGTGCCAGCCGTGAGCCTGAGTACAATGAGCAGTTCTTC	CASREPEYNEQFF
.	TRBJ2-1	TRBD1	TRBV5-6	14	TGTGCCAGCAGCTTCGTGGACAGGGGCTATGAGCAGTTCTTC	CASSFVDRGYEQFF
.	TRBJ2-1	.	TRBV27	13	TGTGCCAGCAGTTTATTTCTGGGTGATGAGCAGTTCTTC	CASSLFLGDEQFF
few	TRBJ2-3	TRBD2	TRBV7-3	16	TGTGCCAGCAGCATCTCGGGACTAGCGGGCACAGATACGCAGTATTTT	CASSISGLAGTDTQYF
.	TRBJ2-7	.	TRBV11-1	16	TGTGCCAGCAGCTTAAACCCCCAGGCAGGGTCCTACGAGCAGTACTTC	CASSLNPQAGSYEQYF
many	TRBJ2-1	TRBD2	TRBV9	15	TGTGCCAGCAGCGTAGCGAGCGGGGGCTACAATGAGCAGTTCTTC	CASSVASGGYNEQFF
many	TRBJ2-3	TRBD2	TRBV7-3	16	TGTGCCAGCAGCTCGGGACTAGCGGGGGTCACAGATACGCAGTATTTT	CASSSGLAGVTDTQYF
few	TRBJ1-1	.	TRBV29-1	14	TGCAGCGTTTCTGGACGCCGCTTCGGGACTGAAGCTTTCTTT	CSVSGRRFGTEAFF
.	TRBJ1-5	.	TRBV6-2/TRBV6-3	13	TGTGCCAGCGGGCAGGGGTTTCTTCAGCCCCAGCATTTT	CASGQGFLQPQHF
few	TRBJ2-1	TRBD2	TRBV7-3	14	TGTGCCAGCAGCTTAACCGGCGGGGGTGGCGAGCAGTTCTTC	CASSLTGGGGEQFF
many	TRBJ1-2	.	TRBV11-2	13	TGTGCCAGCAGCCCCGACAGGCAGGGTGGCTACACCTTC	CASSPDRQGGYTF
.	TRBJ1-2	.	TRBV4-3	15	TGCGCCAGCAGCCAAGATCTCCCGGAGAACTATGGCTACACCTTC	CASSQDLPENYGYTF
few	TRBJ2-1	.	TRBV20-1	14	TGCAGTGCCCCGAGGCCAGGGTATTATGATGAGCAGTTCTTC	CSAPRPGYYDEQFF
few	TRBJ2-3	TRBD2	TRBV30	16	TGTGCCTGGAGTGTGTGGGCGGGGGGGAGCACAGATACGCAGTATTTT	CAWSVWAGGSTDTQYF
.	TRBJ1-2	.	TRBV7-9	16	TGTGCCAGCAGCTTAACTCGGACACCTGATAACTATGGCTACACCTTC	CASSLTRTPDNYGYTF
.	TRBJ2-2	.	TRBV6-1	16	TGTGCCAGCAGTGAAAACAGAGCGGCGGTCACCGGGGAGCTGTTTTTT	CASSENRAAVTGELFF
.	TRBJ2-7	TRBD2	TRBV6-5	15	TGTGCCAGCAGCTTACCGACTAGCGGGGGGTACGAGCAGTACTTC	CASSLPTSGGYEQYF
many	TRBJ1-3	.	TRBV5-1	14	TGCGCCAGCAGCTTGGGGTCTTCGGGAAACACCATATATTTT	CASSLGSSGNTIYF
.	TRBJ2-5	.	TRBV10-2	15	TGCGCCAGCAGTGAGTCTGGGGGCGGCCTAAGGACCCAGTACTTC	CASSESGGGLRTQYF
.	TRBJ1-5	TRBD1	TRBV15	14	TGTGCCACCAGCAGGACAGGGCGTAATCAGCCCCAGCATTTT	CATSRTGRNQPQHF
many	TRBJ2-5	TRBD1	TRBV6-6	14	TGTGCCAGCAGTACCGGACAGGACCAAGAGACCCAGTACTTC	CASSTGQDQETQYF
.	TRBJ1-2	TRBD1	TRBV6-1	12	TGTGCCAGCTTTCCGGGACAGGGAGGCTACACCTTC	CASFPGQGGYTF
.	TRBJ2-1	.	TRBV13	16	TGTGCCAGCAGCGCCAAGCTCCGGAGCTCCTACAATGAGCAGTTCTTC	CASSAKLRSSYNEQFF
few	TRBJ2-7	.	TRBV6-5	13	TGTGCCAGCAGTTACTCTAGGGGGGACGAGCAGTACTTC	CASSYSRGDEQYF
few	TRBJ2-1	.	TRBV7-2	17	TGTGCCAGCAGCACCCTCCCCACAGGGACCTCCTACAATGAGCAGTTCTTC	CASSTLPTGTSYNEQFF
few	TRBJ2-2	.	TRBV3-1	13	TGTGCCAGCAGCCTGAACAGGGACGGGGAGCTGTTTTTT	CASSLNRDGELFF
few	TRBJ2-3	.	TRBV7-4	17	TGTGCCAGCAGCCTCCAAGGGGCGGGGCCTTACACAGATACGCAGTATTTT	CASSLQGAGPYTDTQYF
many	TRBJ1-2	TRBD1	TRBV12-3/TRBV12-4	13	TGCGCCAGCAGCTTACAGGGGCGGTATGGCTACACCTTC	CASSLQGRYGYTF
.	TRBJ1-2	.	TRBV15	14	TGTGCCACCAGCAGAGATATGCAGGGAGATGGCTACACCTTC	CATSRDMQGDGYTF
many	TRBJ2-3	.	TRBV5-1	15	TGCGCCAGCAGCTTCACCGGGACTAGCACAGATACGCAGTATTTT	CASSFTGTSTDTQYF
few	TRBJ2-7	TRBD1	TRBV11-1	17	TGTGCCAGCAGCTTAGGGCTCGGTGGGACAGGGCTCTACGAGCAGTACTTC	CASSLGLGGTGLYEQYF
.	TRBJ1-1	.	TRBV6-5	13	TGTGCCAGCAGTTTTGGGGGTCTCACTGAAGCTTTCTTT	CASSFGGLTEAFF
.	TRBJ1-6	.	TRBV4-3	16	TGCGCCAGCAGCCAAGATCCGGGGATCCGGAATTCACCCCTCCACTTT	CASSQDPGIRNSPLHF
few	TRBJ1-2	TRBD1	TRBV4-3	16	TGCGCCAGCAGCCAAGATGGACAGGGGGCTTCTAATGGCTACACCTTC	CASSQDGQGASNGYTF
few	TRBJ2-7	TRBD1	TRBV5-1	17	TGCGCCAGCAGCTTGGGCATTTACAGGGGAAGAAGATACGAGCAGTACTTC	CASSLGIYRGRRYEQYF
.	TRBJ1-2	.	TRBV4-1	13	TGCGCCAGCAGCCAAGATCGGAGAGGTGCGCACACCTTC	CASSQDRRGAHTF
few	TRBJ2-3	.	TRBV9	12	TGTGCCAGCAGCTCGGGCCGTAATCCCCAGTATTTT	CASSSGRNPQYF
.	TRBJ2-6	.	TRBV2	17	TGTGCCAGCCTGCCACACGGGGGAGTCTCTGGGGCCAACGTCCTGACTTTC	CASLPHGGVSGANVLTF
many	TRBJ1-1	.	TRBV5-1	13	TGCGCCAGCAGCTTGTGGGGGAACACTGAAGCTTTCTTT	CASSLWGNTEAFF
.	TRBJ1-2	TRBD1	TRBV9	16	TGTGCCAGCAGCGTGGGTGGGTTAGGGGGCTCGTATGGCTACACCTTC	CASSVGGLGGSYGYTF
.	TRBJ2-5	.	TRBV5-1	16	TGCGCCAGCAGACCTACTCGGGACCACTCGGGGGAGACCCAGTACTTC	CASRPTRDHSGETQYF
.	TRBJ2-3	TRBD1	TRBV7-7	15	TGTGCCAGCAGCTTGATGCCCGGGACAGACGATACGCAGTATTTT	CASSLMPGTDDTQYF
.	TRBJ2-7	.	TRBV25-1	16	TGTGCCAGCAGTACTTCCCGGGACCGTCGGGGCTACGAGCAGTACTTC	CASSTSRDRRGYEQYF
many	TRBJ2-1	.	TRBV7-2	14	TGTGCCAGCAGCTTAGTTCGGCCTAGAAATGAGCAGTTCTTC	CASSLVRPRNEQFF
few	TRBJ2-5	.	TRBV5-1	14	TGCGCCAGCAGCTTGCAACAGAGCCAAGAGACCCAGTACTTC	CASSLQQSQETQYF